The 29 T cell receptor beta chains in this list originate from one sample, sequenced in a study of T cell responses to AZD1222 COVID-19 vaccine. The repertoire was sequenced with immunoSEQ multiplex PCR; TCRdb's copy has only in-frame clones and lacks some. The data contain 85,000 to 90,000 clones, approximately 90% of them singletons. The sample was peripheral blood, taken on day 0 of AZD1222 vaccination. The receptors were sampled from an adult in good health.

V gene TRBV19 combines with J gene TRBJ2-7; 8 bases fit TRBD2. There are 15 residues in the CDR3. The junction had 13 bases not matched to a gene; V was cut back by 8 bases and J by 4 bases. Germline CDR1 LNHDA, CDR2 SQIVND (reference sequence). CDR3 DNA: TGTGCCAGTGGCACCTCCGGGGGGGCGGCGTACGAGCAGTACTTC. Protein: CASGTSGGAAYEQYF.

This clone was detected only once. The chain's CDR3 is CASSPGTDLGKQFF. Here the CDR3 DNA reads TGTGCCAGCAGCCCCGGGACGGACCTGGGTAAGCAGTTCTTC. J is TRBJ2-1 and V is TRBV6-5; D assignment may be TRBD1 or TRBD2 (5 bases each). The germline V gene has CDR1 MNHEY and CDR2 SVGAGI. CDR3 length equals 14 residues. Trimming cost V 6 bases and J 11 bases, with 20 bases left between them.

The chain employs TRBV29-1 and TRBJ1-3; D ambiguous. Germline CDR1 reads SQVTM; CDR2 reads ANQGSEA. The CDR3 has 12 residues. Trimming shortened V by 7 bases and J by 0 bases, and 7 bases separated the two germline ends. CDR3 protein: CSALSSGNTIYF. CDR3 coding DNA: TGCAGCGCCTTGAGCTCTGGAAACACCATATATTTT.

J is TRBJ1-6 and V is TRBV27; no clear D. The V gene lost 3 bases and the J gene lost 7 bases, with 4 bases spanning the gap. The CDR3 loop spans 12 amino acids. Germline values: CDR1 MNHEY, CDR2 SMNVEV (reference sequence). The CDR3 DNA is TGTGCCAGCAGTTTTGGAAATTCACCCCTCCACTTT. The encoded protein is CASSFGNSPLHF.

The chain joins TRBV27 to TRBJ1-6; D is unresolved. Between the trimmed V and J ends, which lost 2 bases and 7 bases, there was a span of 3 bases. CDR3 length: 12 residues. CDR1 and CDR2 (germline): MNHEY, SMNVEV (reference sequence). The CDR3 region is CASSLENSPLHF. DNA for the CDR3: TGTGCCAGCAGTTTAGAGAATTCACCCCTCCACTTT.

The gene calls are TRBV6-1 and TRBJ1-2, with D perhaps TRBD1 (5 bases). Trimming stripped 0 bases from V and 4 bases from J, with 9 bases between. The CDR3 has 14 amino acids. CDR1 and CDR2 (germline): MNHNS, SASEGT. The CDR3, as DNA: TGTGCCAGCAGTGAAGCGGGGGGTCCCTATGGCTACACCTTC. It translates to CASSEAGGPYGYTF.

The chain's CDR3 is CASSFSGAATF. The CDR3 nucleotides read TGTGCCAGCAGCTTTTCTGGGGCAGCCACCTTC. This rearrangement joins TRBV5-8 to TRBJ1-2; D possibly corresponds to TRBD1 (5 bases). V shed 2 bases and J shed 13 bases, with 12 bases lying between them. Germline V CDR1 and CDR2: SGHTS, YDEGEE. The CDR3 contains 11 residues.

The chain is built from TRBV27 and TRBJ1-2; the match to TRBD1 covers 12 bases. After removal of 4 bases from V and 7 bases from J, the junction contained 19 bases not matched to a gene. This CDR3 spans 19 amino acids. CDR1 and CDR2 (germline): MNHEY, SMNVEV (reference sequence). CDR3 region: CASSSRPGQGAVRVGGYTF. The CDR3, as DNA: TGTGCCAGCAGTTCACGGCCGGGACAGGGGGCGGTACGTGTTGGTGGCTACACCTTC.

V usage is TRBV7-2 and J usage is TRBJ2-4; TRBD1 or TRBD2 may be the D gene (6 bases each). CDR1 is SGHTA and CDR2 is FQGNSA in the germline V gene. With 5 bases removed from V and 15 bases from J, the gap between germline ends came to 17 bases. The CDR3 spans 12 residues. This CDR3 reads CASSPTRGVRYF. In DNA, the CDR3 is TGTGCCAGCAGCCCGACTAGGGGGGTGAGGTACTTC.

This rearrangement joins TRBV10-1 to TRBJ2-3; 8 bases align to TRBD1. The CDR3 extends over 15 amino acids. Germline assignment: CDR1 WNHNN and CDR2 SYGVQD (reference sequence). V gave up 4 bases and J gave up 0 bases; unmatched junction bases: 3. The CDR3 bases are TGCGCCAGCAGTGGATGGGACAGGAGCACAGATACGCAGTATTTT. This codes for CASSGWDRSTDTQYF.

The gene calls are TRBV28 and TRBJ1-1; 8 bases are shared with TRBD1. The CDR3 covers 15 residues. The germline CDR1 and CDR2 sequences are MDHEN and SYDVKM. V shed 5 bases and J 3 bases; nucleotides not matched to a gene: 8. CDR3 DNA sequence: TGTGCCAGCAGTACGGCAGGGGGCCGGGACACTGAAGCTTTCTTT. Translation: CASSTAGGRDTEAFF. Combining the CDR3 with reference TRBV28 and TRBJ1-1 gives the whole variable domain DVKVTQSSRYLVKRTGEKVFLECVQDMDHENMFWYRQDPGLGLRLIYFSYDVKMKEKGDIPEGYSVSREKKERFSLILESASTNQTSMYLCASSTAGGRDTEAFFGQGTRLTVV.

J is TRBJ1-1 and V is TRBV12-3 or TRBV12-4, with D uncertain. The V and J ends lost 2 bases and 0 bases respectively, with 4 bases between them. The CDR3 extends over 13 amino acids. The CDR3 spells CASSLQVNTEAFF. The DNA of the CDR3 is TGTGCCAGCAGTTTACAGGTGAACACTGAAGCTTTCTTT.

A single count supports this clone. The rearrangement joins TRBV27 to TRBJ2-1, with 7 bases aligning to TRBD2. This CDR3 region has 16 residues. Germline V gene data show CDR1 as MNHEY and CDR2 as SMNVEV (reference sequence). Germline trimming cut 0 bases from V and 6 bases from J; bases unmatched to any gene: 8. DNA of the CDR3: TGTGCCAGCAGTTTATCCACAGGCACGGGGGGCAATGAGCAGTTCTTC. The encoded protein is CASSLSTGTGGNEQFF.

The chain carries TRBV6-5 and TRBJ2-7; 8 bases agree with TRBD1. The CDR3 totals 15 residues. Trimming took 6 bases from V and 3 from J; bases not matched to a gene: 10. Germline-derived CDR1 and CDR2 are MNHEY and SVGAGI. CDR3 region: CASRDDRGIIYEQYF. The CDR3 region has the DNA TGTGCCAGCAGAGACGACAGGGGTATAATCTACGAGCAGTACTTC.

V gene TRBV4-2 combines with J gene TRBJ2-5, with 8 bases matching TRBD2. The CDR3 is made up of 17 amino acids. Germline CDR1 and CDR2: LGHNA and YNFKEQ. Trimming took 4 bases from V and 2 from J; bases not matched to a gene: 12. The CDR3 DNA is TGTGCCAGCAGCCGGTCTTCCGGGGGGGGGCGGCAAGAGACCCAGTACTTC. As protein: CASSRSSGGGRQETQYF.

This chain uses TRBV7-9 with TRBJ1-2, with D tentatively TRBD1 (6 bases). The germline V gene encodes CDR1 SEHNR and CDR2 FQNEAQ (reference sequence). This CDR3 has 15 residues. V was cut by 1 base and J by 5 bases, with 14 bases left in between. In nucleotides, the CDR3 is TGTGCCAGCAGCTTAGTCGGGCCAGGGGCTTATGGCTACACCTTC. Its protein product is CASSLVGPGAYGYTF.

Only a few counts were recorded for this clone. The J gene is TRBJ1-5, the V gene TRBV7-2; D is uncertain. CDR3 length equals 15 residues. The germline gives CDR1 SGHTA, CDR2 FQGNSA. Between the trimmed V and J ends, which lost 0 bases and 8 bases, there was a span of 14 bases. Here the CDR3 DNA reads TGTGCCAGCAGCTTAGCGTATGGCAGCGCAGAGCCCCAGCATTTT. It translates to CASSLAYGSAEPQHF.

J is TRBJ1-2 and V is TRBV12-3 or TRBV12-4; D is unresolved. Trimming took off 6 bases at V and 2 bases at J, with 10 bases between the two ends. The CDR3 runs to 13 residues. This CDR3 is CASSSTVNYGYTF. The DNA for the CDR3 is TGTGCCAGCAGCTCTACAGTCAACTATGGCTACACCTTC.

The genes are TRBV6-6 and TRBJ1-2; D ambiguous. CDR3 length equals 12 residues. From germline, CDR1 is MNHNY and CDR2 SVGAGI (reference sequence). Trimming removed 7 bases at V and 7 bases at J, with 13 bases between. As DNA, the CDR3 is TGTGCCAGCAATCCCCGGTTGGGTGGCTACACCTTC. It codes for CASNPRLGGYTF.

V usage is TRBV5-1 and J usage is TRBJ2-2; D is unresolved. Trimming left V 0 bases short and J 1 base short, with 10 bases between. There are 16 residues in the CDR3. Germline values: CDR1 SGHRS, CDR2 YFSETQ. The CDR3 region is CASSLAAGQNTGELFF. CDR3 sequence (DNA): TGCGCCAGCAGCTTGGCGGCAGGCCAGAACACCGGGGAGCTGTTTTTT.

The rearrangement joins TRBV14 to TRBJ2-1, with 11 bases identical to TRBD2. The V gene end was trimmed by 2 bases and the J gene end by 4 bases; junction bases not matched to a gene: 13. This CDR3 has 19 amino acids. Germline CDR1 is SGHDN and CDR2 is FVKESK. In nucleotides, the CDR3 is TGTGCCAGCAGCCAAAGGGCCCAGGCTAGCGGGGGGAAATACAATGAGCAGTTCTTC. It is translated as CASSQRAQASGGKYNEQFF.

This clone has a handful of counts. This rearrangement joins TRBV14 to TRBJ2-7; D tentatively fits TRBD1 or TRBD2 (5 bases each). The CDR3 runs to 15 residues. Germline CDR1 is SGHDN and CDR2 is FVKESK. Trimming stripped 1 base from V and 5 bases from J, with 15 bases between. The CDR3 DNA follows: TGTGCCAGCAGCCAAGGTCTAGCACGGGGCCACGAGCAGTACTTC. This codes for CASSQGLARGHEQYF.

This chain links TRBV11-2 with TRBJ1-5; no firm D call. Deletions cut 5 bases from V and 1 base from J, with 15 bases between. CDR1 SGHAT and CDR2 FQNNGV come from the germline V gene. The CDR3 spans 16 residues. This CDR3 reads CASSPQVDGSNQPQHF. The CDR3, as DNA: TGTGCCAGCAGCCCCCAGGTGGACGGGAGCAATCAGCCCCAGCATTTT.

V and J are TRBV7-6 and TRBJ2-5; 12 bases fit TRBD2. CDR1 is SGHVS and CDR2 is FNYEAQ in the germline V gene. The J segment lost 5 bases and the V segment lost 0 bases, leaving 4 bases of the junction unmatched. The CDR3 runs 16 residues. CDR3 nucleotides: TGTGCCAGCAGCTTAGCCCTAGCGGGGGGGCAGGAGACCCAGTACTTC. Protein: CASSLALAGGQETQYF.

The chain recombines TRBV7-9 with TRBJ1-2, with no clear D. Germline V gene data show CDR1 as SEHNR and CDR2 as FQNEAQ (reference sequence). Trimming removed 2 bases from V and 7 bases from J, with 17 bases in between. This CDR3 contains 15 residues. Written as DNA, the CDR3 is TGTGCCAGCAGCTTAAACTTGGGCTGGGTGTTTGGCTACACCTTC. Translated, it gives CASSLNLGWVFGYTF.

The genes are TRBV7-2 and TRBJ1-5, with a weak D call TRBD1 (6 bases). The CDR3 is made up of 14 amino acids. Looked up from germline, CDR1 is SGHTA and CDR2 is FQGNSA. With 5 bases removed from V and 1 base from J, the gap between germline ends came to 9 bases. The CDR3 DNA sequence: TGTGCCAGCAGCGGGGGGGCGAGCAATCAGCCCCAGCATTTT. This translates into CASSGGASNQPQHF. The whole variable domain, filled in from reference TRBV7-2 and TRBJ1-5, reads GAGVSQSPSNKVTEKGKDVELRCDPISGHTALYWYRQSLGQGLEFLIYFQGNSAPDKSGLPSDRFSAERTGGSVSTLTIQRTQQEDSAVYLCASSGGASNQPQHFGDGTRLSIL.

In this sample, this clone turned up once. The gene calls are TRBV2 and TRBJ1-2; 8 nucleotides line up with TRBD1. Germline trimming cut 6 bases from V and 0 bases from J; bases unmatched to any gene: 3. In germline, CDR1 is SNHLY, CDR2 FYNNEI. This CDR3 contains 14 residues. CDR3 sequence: CASSLQGANYGYTF. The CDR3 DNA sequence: TGTGCCAGCAGCTTACAGGGGGCTAACTATGGCTACACCTTC.

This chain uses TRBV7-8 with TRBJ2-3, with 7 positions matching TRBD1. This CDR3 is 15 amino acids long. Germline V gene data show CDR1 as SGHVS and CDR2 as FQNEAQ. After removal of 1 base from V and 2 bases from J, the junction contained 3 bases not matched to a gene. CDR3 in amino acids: CASSLEGAFTDTQYF. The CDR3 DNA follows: TGTGCCAGCAGCTTAGAGGGGGCGTTCACAGATACGCAGTATTTT.

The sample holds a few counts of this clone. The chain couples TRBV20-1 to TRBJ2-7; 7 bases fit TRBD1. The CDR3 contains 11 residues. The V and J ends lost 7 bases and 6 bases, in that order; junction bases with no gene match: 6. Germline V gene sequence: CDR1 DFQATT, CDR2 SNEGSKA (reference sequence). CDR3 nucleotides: TGCAGTGGGGACAGATCGGGCGAGCAGTACTTC. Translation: CSGDRSGEQYF.